This is a list of T cell receptor beta chains from one sample in a study of T-cell memory formation after mild COVID-19. Each CDR3 protein is one row after TCRdb ran MiXCR on the 5' RACE reads. The sample lists about 160,000 distinct CDR3 sequences, 25% to 40% occurring once. Material for sequencing was PBMCs or a T cell subset sorted from them (not recorded which). These receptors were collected from an adult woman who had mild COVID-19 (a few samples of this study predate the infection). Cell type and time point are not known. The CDR3 runs from the conserved cysteine through the conserved F or W. The size of a clone is reported for some rows only, either as once, few or many, or as a class for expanded clones.

V gene	clone size	J gene	CDR3 protein
TRBV27	few	TRBJ2-7	CASSLLGWRQYF
TRBV18	.	TRBJ2-5	CASSPDRTGPSQETQYF
TRBV5-1	.	TRBJ2-1	CASSFGLAGTNEQFF
TRBV6-6	.	TRBJ1-2	CASSYSGQGARGYTF
TRBV27	.	TRBJ2-1	CASRQALGNEQFF
TRBV7-9	.	TRBJ2-1	CASSFQGYEQFF
TRBV7-8	few	TRBJ1-1	CASSPGTVMNTEAFF
TRBV12-3/TRBV12-4	.	TRBJ1-1	CASSLAMGETEGNTEAFF
TRBV19	.	TRBJ2-7	CASSQKSRIYEQYF
TRBV7-3	few	TRBJ1-2	CASSPGVYGYTF
TRBV7-9	few	TRBJ2-7	CASSEERAGDPAYEQYF
TRBV6-6	few	TRBJ1-2	CASRDYRGAGGYTF
TRBV29-1	.	TRBJ1-1	CSARGAGNTEAFF
TRBV11-2	few	TRBJ1-1	CASSFGGGYTEAFF
TRBV5-1	.	TRBJ1-1	CASSLDFFLENTEAFF
TRBV12-3/TRBV12-4	.	TRBJ1-5	CASSFQNRQPQHF
TRBV28	.	TRBJ2-1	CASINSAGGSSYNEQFF
TRBV7-2	.	TRBJ1-5	CASSPGANQPQHF
TRBV10-3	.	TRBJ1-1	CAIKPARGDTEAFF
TRBV5-1	.	TRBJ1-1	CASSGPGDRGQRAFF
TRBV7-3	few	TRBJ2-3	CASSLAGRVPTDTQYF
TRBV5-1	.	TRBJ2-7	CASSLTGTGFYEQYF
TRBV20-1	few	TRBJ2-3	CSARGPSDTQYF
TRBV28	.	TRBJ2-5	CASATQETQYF
TRBV12-3/TRBV12-4	.	TRBJ2-1	CASRPPGRARVSYNEQFF
TRBV20-1	.	TRBJ2-7	CSARDSGSPSYEQYF
TRBV10-3	.	TRBJ2-7	CAISVPRGYEQYF
TRBV5-1	.	TRBJ2-5	CASSGTGIETQYF
TRBV5-6	.	TRBJ2-1	CASSGTGHDYNEQFF
TRBV9	medium-sized	TRBJ2-3	CASSVGVTSTDTQYF
TRBV12-3/TRBV12-4	.	TRBJ2-1	CASSWATAGNEQFF
TRBV4-3	.	TRBJ2-1	CASSQGLGEFGYNEQFF
TRBV12-3/TRBV12-4	.	TRBJ2-7	CASSLGGLAVTYEQYF
TRBV20-1	many	TRBJ2-1	CSSRRAGGSNEQFF
TRBV5-1	.	TRBJ1-2	CASSTQDRGWPDGYTF
TRBV10-3	few	TRBJ2-5	CAISGGREETQYF
TRBV16	few	TRBJ2-7	CASSPRLAGYEQYF
TRBV3-1	few	TRBJ2-7	CASSPGGRTYEQYF
TRBV5-1	.	TRBJ1-2	CASSLEGGQGTGYTF
TRBV29-1	few	TRBJ2-1	CSVEETSVLIF
TRBV4-3	.	TRBJ2-5	CASSQASPGGLEETQYF
TRBV4-3	.	TRBJ1-1	CASSHALSRRLFRDGLNTEAFF
TRBV7-8	few	TRBJ2-5	CASSRTISGIQTQYF
TRBV4-2	.	TRBJ2-5	CASSQDPGLAGLETQYF
TRBV5-4	.	TRBJ2-7	CASSLGRGGPSYEQYF